One sample yielded the 27 T cell receptor beta chains listed below, sequenced in a study of human T cells and chemical hapten exposure. MiXCR was run by TCRdb on the RACE reads, yielding one entry per CDR3 protein. Of 100,000 or so distinct CDR3 sequences detected, about 9.6% appear once; the ten largest clones hold about 2%. Sample time point: patch test 2, 6 weeks after DPC sensitization. Sample treatment: therapeutic diphenylcyclopropenone sensitization with weekly scalp DPC. Sequenced material: whole blood, taken in connection with sensitization to the hapten diphenylcyclopropenone (DPC). The receptors stem from a woman in her 40s with alopecia areata. Some clones in this sample may be carry-over from other donors' samples.

The rearrangement links TRBV20-1 to TRBJ2-1; 14 bases are shared with TRBD2. The CDR3 extends over 16 amino acids. Germline trimming cut 4 bases from V and 9 bases from J; bases unmatched to any gene: 11. Germline V CDR1 and CDR2: DFQATT, SNEGSKA (reference sequence). The CDR3 DNA is TGCAGTGCTAAAGGGGGGACTAGCGGGAGTTCCACTGAGCAGTTCTTC. The encoded protein is CSAKGGTSGSSTEQFF.

This sequence joins TRBV20-1 and TRBJ2-7; 10 nucleotides match TRBD2. Germline V CDR1 and CDR2: DFQATT, SNEGSKA (reference sequence). Germline trimming cut 3 bases from V and 2 bases from J; bases unmatched to any gene: 22. The CDR3 covers 20 residues. In DNA, the CDR3 is TGCAGTGCTAGTTTTGTCCAATCTAGCGGGAGTGTCCCTTTAACCTACGAGCAGTACTTC. This gives the protein CSASFVQSSGSVPLTYEQYF.

This clonotype was counted ten times or more. The CDR3 DNA reads TGTGCCAGCTCACCACAGGGTAATAGCAATCAGCCCCAGCATTTT. Translation gives CASSPQGNSNQPQHF. The chain couples TRBV18 to TRBJ1-5; D gene ambiguous. V was shortened by 1 base and J by 0 bases, with 7 bases between the two germline ends. Germline CDR1 is KGHSH and CDR2 is LQKENI. The CDR3 runs to 15 residues.

This clonotype was seen repeatedly, ten times or more. This rearrangement joins TRBV28 to TRBJ2-6; D is perhaps TRBD2 (5 bases). Trimming stripped 3 bases from V and 0 bases from J, with 6 bases between. The length of the CDR3 is 15 residues. Germline CDR1 is MDHEN and CDR2 is SYDVKM. The CDR3 reads CASSFGVSGANVLTF. The CDR3 DNA reads as TGTGCCAGCAGTTTCGGGGTCTCTGGGGCCAACGTCCTGACTTTC.

This clonotype was counted many times. This sequence joins TRBV7-2 and TRBJ1-2; D not resolved. Trimming stripped 1 base from V and 4 bases from J, with 10 bases between. Germline V gene lookup returns CDR1 SGHTA and CDR2 FQGNSA. This CDR3 region has 14 residues. The CDR3 sequence is CASSLDHSSYGYTF. CDR3 nucleotide sequence: TGTGCCAGCAGCTTAGACCACTCGAGCTATGGCTACACCTTC.

The gene calls are TRBV28 and TRBJ2-1, with a weak D call TRBD2 (6 bases). The CDR3 has 13 residues. Germline CDR1 MDHEN, CDR2 SYDVKM. Trimming cost V 7 bases and J 4 bases, with 11 bases left between them. The CDR3 region is CASKAAGYNEQFF. For the CDR3, the DNA is TGTGCCAGCAAAGCTGCGGGGTACAATGAGCAGTTCTTC.

The rearrangement links TRBV7-8 to TRBJ1-1; no definite D call. CDR1 and CDR2 (germline): SGHVS, FQNEAQ. With 2 bases removed from V and 2 bases from J, the gap between germline ends came to 6 bases. This CDR3 is built from 13 residues. CDR3 DNA sequence: TGTGCCAGCAGCTTAAGGATCAACACTGAAGCTTTCTTT. This encodes CASSLRINTEAFF.

The chain links TRBV30 to TRBJ1-2; the D is unclear. From germline, CDR1 is GTSNPN and CDR2 SVGIG (reference sequence). The V gene lost 0 bases and the J gene lost 3 bases, with 8 bases spanning the gap. This CDR3 region has 13 residues. The CDR3 loop is CAWSVGSYYGYTF. The CDR3 region has the DNA TGTGCCTGGAGTGTGGGCAGCTACTATGGCTACACCTTC.

This clonotype came up many times. The V call is TRBV6-6, the J call TRBJ1-2; 8 bases line up with TRBD1. The CDR3 sequence is 15 residues long. Per germline, CDR1 MNHNY and CDR2 SVGAGI (reference sequence). With V trimmed by 6 bases and J by 0 bases, 6 bases remained unmatched. For the CDR3, the DNA is TGTGCCAGCAGCCCTGGACAGGGCGCTAACTATGGCTACACCTTC. This gives the protein CASSPGQGANYGYTF.

Regarding this clonotype: One end of the junction varies from germline; a read error may be responsible. This chain joins TRBV14 and TRBJ2-7; 7 bases are a match to TRBD1. The CDR3 totals 14 residues. From germline, CDR1 is SGHDN and CDR2 FVKESK. The CDR3 protein is CASSYRGHSYDQYF. Written as DNA, the CDR3 is TGTGCCAGCAGCTACAGGGGCCACTCCTACGACCAGTACTTC. The full variable domain, its missing parts supplied by reference TRBV14 and TRBJ2-7, is EAGVTQFPSHSVIEKGQTVTLRCDPISGHDNLYWYRRVMGKEIKFLLHFVKESKQDESGMPNNRFLAERTGGTYSTLKVQPAELEDSGVYFCASSYRGHSYDQYFGPGTRLTVT.

CDR3 protein: CSASRTGGTYNEQFF. The CDR3 DNA follows: TGCAGCGCTTCCCGGACAGGGGGGACGTACAATGAGCAGTTCTTC. The chain has TRBV29-1 and TRBJ2-1; 10 bases align to TRBD1. Germline V gives CDR1 SQVTM, CDR2 ANQGSEA. Trimming took 7 bases from V and 4 from J; bases not matched to a gene: 10. The CDR3 is 15 amino acids.

This clonotype was found a few times. V and J are TRBV6-2 or TRBV6-3 and TRBJ1-1; D is undetermined. This CDR3 has 14 amino acids. Germline V lookup: CDR1 MNHEY, CDR2 SVGEGT. V lost 1 base, J lost 6 bases, and 12 bases lay in between. This CDR3 reads CASSYLGIRAEAFF. Here the CDR3 DNA reads TGTGCCAGCAGTTACTTAGGAATCCGGGCTGAAGCTTTCTTT.

In its sample, this clonotype was seen many times. The chain is built from TRBV7-9 and TRBJ2-5; D is possibly TRBD2 (6 bases). V gave up 7 bases and J gave up 5 bases, with 17 bases separating them. This CDR3 comprises 14 residues. Germline V CDR1 and CDR2: SEHNR, FQNEAQ (reference sequence). CDR3 in DNA: TGTGCCAGCATGCCGGGAGTTGAGCGGGAGACCCAGTACTTC. Amino acids: CASMPGVERETQYF.

This clonotype was detected many times. The chain is built from TRBV2 and TRBJ2-7; tentative D call: TRBD2 (5 bases). In germline, CDR1 is SNHLY, CDR2 FYNNEI. V was trimmed by 4 bases and J by 1 base, leaving 14 bases between them. CDR3 size: 15 residues. In nucleotides, the CDR3 is TGTGCCAGCAGTGGCGCGGGTGCTTTATCCTACGAGCAGTACTTC. It codes for CASSGAGALSYEQYF.

The table lists this clonotype with a few counts. The chain uses TRBV6-6 and TRBJ1-2; weak D call: TRBD1 (5 bases). The V end lost 7 bases, the J end lost 2 bases, and 20 bases lay between the germline ends. Germline V lookup: CDR1 MNHNY, CDR2 SVGAGI (reference sequence). The CDR3 sequence is 16 residues long. The DNA of the CDR3 is TGTGCCAGCACCGACGGGCCGGGGACCCCGAACTATGGCTACACCTTC. It translates to CASTDGPGTPNYGYTF.

This clonotype was recorded many times. This rearrangement joins TRBV3-1 to TRBJ2-1, with D uncertain. The CDR3 has 13 amino acids. Germline V gene data show CDR1 as LGHDT and CDR2 as YNNKEL (reference sequence). V was cut by 4 bases and J by 10 bases, with 14 bases left in between. The CDR3 here is CASSPHQGWEQFF. The CDR3 DNA is TGTGCCAGCAGCCCTCATCAAGGTTGGGAGCAGTTCTTC.

The rearrangement joins TRBV5-1 to TRBJ1-2, with D hard to call. CDR1 is SGHRS, CDR2 YFSETQ, per germline. Trimming took 0 bases from V and 3 from J, leaving 6 bases between them. The CDR3 loop spans 13 amino acids. CDR3 protein: CASSLGGDYGYTF. As DNA, the CDR3 is TGCGCCAGCAGCTTGGGCGGAGACTATGGCTACACCTTC. Using reference TRBV5-1 and TRBJ1-2 for the parts outside the CDR3, the full variable domain is KAGVTQTPRYLIKTRGQQVTLSCSPISGHRSVSWYQQTPGQGLQFLFEYFSETQRNKGNFPGRFSGRQFSNSRSEMNVSTLELGDSALYLCASSLGGDYGYTFGSGTRLTVV.

The rearrangement uses TRBV7-2 and TRBJ1-2; D is ambiguous. Germline-derived CDR1 and CDR2 are SGHTA and FQGNSA. Trimming cost V 1 base and J 5 bases, with 11 bases left between them. There are 14 residues in the CDR3. CDR3 bases: TGTGCCAGCAGCTTAGGCGGGCCCCAATATGGCTACACCTTC. It encodes CASSLGGPQYGYTF.

The chain recombines TRBV6-6 with TRBJ2-2; maybe TRBD1 (6 bases). This CDR3 is 15 amino acids long. Germline loops: CDR1 MNHNY, CDR2 SVGAGI (reference sequence). Trimming pared 5 bases from V and 4 bases from J, leaving 14 bases between. CDR3 region: CASSHRVLSTGELFF. The CDR3 DNA reads as TGTGCCAGCAGTCACAGGGTTTTGAGCACCGGGGAGCTGTTTTTT.

This clonotype was counted at least ten times. The rearrangement joins TRBV29-1 to TRBJ2-3, with D possibly TRBD1 on 5 matching bases. Deletions cut 4 bases from V and 2 bases from J, with 10 bases between. The germline V gene has CDR1 SQVTM and CDR2 ANQGSEA. The CDR3 length is 13 residues. The CDR3 DNA reads TGCAGCGTTGTCGGCAGGGTCACAGATACGCAGTATTTT. Translated: CSVVGRVTDTQYF.

This clonotype has at least ten counts. The rearrangement uses TRBV7-6 and TRBJ1-3; no clear D gene. Per germline, CDR1 SGHVS and CDR2 FNYEAQ. The CDR3 has 15 amino acids. The germline V and J ends were trimmed by 5 bases and 1 base, with 12 bases remaining between them. The DNA for the CDR3 is TGTGCCAGCAGCCGTGGTGTGGGTTCTGGAAACACCATATATTTT. Translating gives CASSRGVGSGNTIYF.

The chain couples TRBV21-1 to TRBJ1-5; the table's D call, TRBD1, was not checked against the DNA. TRBV21-1 represents a pseudogene. This CDR3 has 12 amino acids. The CDR3 region has the DNA TGTGCCAGGGACAGTTCAAATCAGCCCCAGCATTTT. Its translation: CARDSSNQPQHF.

This clonotype was detected ten times or more. An end of the junction differs from the germline gene, which may be a read error. The rearrangement uses TRBV7-7 and TRBJ2-1; 12 positions match TRBD2. This CDR3 is 15 amino acids long. Germline V CDR1 and CDR2: SSHAT, FNYEAQ (reference sequence). CDR3 DNA sequence: TGTGCTAGCAGCCGGACTAGCGGGGCGTACAATGAGCAGTTCTTC. This gives the protein CASSRTSGAYNEQFF.

The table lists this clonotype with many counts. The chain recombines TRBV12-3 or TRBV12-4 with TRBJ2-5, with D possibly being TRBD1 (6 bases). V was trimmed by 6 bases and J by 7 bases, leaving 12 bases between them. The CDR3 runs to 12 residues. CDR3 in DNA: TGTGCCAGCAGCCCACAGGGTACGACCCAGTACTTC. Amino acid sequence: CASSPQGTTQYF.

The rearrangement uses TRBV7-9 and TRBJ1-2; 7 nucleotides agree with TRBD1. The CDR3 runs 14 residues. Looked up from germline, CDR1 is SEHNR and CDR2 is FQNEAQ (reference sequence). V shed 4 bases, J shed 3 bases, and the junction held 5 bases outside the gene matches. The CDR3 sequence is CASSSDRADYGYTF. DNA for the CDR3: TGTGCCAGCAGCTCTGACAGGGCGGACTATGGCTACACCTTC.

This clonotype occurred a few times. The junction does not match germline at one end; this may be a read error. The chain carries TRBV7-7 and TRBJ2-3; 12 nucleotides line up with TRBD2. Germline V CDR1 and CDR2: SSHAT, FNYEAQ (reference sequence). There are 15 residues in the CDR3. The CDR3 loop reads CASSATSGRTDTQYF. CDR3 bases: TGTGCTAGCAGCGCGACTAGCGGGAGAACAGATACGCAGTATTTT.

This clonotype was seen repeatedly, ten times or more. The gene calls are TRBV28 and TRBJ2-7; no reliable D call. The V gene's germline CDR1 is MDHEN and CDR2 SYDVKM. The CDR3 spans 12 residues. Trimming stripped 6 bases from V and 4 bases from J, with 10 bases between. The CDR3 region has the DNA TGTGCCAGCAGCCGAACCCTTTACGAGCAGTACTTC. Amino acids: CASSRTLYEQYF.